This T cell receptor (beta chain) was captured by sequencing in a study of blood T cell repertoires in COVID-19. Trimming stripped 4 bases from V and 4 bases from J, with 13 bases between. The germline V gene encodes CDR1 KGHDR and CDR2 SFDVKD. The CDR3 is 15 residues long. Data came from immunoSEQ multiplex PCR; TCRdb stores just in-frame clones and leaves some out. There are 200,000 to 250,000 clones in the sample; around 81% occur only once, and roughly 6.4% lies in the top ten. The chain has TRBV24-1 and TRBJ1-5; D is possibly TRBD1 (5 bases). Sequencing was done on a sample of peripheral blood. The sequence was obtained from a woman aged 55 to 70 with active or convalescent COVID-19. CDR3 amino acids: CATSDPAGVNQPQHF. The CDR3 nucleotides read TGTGCCACCAGTGACCCCGCGGGGGTGAATCAGCCCCAGCATTTT.